This passage covers 3 T cell receptor beta chains from one sample sequenced in a study of blood T cell repertoires in COVID-19. The table came from immunoSEQ multiplex PCR; TCRdb's copy has only in-frame clones and leaves some out. The table includes 200,000 or so clones, around 85% detected once. The sample was peripheral blood. The receptors were gathered from a man aged 60 to 69 with acute or convalescent COVID-19.

V and J are TRBV4-2 and TRBJ1-1, with TRBD1 as a possible D gene (6 bases). Trimming removed 5 bases at V and 1 base at J, with 11 bases between. Germline values: CDR1 LGHNA, CDR2 YNFKEQ. This CDR3 spans 14 amino acids. CDR3 amino acids: CASSARGTNTEAFF. The CDR3 DNA reads as TGTGCCAGCAGCGCCAGGGGCACGAACACTGAAGCTTTCTTT.

The J gene is TRBJ2-7, the V gene TRBV7-2; possible D gene TRBD1, 7 bases. The CDR3 runs 12 residues. V lost 5 bases to trimming and J lost 7 bases, with 12 bases between them. Germline CDR1 reads SGHTA; CDR2 reads FQGNSA. The CDR3 DNA reads TGTGCCAGCAGCCGCAGGGGGGAGGAGCAGTACTTC. It translates to CASSRRGEEQYF.

V gene TRBV6-5 combines with J gene TRBJ2-7; 11 bases align to TRBD2. Germline CDR1 reads MNHEY; CDR2 reads SVGAGI. V was clipped by 6 bases and J by 4 bases; unmatched bases: 8. This CDR3 comprises 15 residues. The CDR3 coding sequence is TGTGCCAGCAGCTCCAGTTCTAGCGGGAGGTACGAGCAGTACTTC. Its translation: CASSSSSSGRYEQYF.